This T cell receptor (beta chain) comes out of a study of OX40 agonist ivuxolimab in advanced cancers. At the level of the study: Every 2 weeks, ivuxolimab was infused into the patients intravenously at between 0.01 and 10 mg/kg. Regarding the study as a whole: It was not determined which antigens were specifically recognized by the peripheral T cells that had undergone clonal expansion.

TCRdb's table, derived via immunoSEQ multiplex PCR, lists solely in-frame clones and lacks some. The sample includes around 67,000 clones, 85% of them seen just once. On this clone: Its antigen remains unknown.

The sample consisted of CD4+ or CD8+ T cells sorted from blood, taken in a trial of the OX40 agonist ivuxolimab. This receptor was obtained from an adult with an advanced solid tumor such as melanoma, head and neck, liver or kidney cancer.

CDR3 loop: CASSSPTGSNQPQHF. The CDR3 region has the DNA TGTGCCAGCAGCTCCCCCACCGGTAGCAATCAGCCCCAGCATTTT. The chain has TRBV11-3 and TRBJ1-5; no definite D call. The CDR3 covers 15 residues. The V and J ends lost 4 bases and 0 bases respectively, with 10 bases between them. Germline loops: CDR1 SGHNT, CDR2 YENEEA. Filled out from reference TRBV11-3 and TRBJ1-5, the complete variable domain reads EAGVVQSPRYKIIEKKQPVAFWCNPISGHNTLYWYLQNLGQGPELLIRYENEEAVDDSQLPKDRFSAERLKGVDSTLKIQPAELGDSAVYLCASSSPTGSNQPQHFGDGTRLSIL.